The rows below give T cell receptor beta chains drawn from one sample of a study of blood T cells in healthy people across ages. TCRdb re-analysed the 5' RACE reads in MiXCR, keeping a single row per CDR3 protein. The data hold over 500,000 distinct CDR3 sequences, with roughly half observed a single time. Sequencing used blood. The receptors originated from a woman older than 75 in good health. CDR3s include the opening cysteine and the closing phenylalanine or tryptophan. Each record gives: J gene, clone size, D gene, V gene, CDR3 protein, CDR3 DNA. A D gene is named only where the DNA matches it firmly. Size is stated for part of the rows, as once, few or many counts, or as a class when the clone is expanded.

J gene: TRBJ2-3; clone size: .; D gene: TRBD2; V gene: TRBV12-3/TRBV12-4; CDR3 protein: CASSPQAGGDTQYF; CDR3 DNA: TGTGCCAGCAGTCCACAGGCGGGGGGAGATACGCAGTATTTT
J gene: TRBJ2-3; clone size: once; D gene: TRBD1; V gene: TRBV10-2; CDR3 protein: CAGSVLGQGDVYF; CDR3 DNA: TGCGCCGGCAGTGTGTTGGGACAGGGGGATGTGTATTTT
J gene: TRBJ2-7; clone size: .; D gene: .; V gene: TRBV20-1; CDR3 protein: CSASDPIRTVSYEQYF; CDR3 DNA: TGCAGTGCTAGTGACCCGATTCGGACAGTCTCCTACGAGCAGTACTTC
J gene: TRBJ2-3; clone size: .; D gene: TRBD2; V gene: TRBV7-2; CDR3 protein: CASSTSTGGQRPQYF; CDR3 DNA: TGTGCCAGCAGCACCTCTACGGGAGGGCAAAGGCCGCAGTATTTT
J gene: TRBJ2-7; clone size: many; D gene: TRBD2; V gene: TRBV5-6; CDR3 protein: CASSLLGGEGLREQYF; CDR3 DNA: TGTGCCAGCAGCTTACTTGGGGGGGAGGGTTTACGCGAGCAGTACTTC
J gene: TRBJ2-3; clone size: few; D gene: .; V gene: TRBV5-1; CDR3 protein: CASSLGTTHYSADTQYF; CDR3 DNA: TGCGCCAGCAGCTTGGGGACTACCCACTATTCCGCAGATACGCAGTATTTT
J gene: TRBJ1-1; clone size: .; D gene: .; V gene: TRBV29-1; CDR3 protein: CSGGDAMNTEAFF; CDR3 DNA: TGCAGCGGAGGGGATGCGATGAACACTGAAGCTTTCTTT
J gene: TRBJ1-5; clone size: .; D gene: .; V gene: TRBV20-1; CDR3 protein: CSVLPDRMGNQPQHF; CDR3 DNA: TGCAGTGTCTTGCCTGATAGGATGGGCAATCAGCCCCAGCATTTT
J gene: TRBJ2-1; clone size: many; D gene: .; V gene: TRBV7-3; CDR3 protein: CASSLWAGIGYEQFF; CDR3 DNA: TGTGCCAGCAGCTTATGGGCAGGGATAGGCTATGAGCAGTTCTTC
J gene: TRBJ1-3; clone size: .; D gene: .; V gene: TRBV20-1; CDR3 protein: CSAREAVYSGNTIYF; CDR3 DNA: TGCAGTGCTAGAGAGGCCGTCTATTCTGGAAACACCATATATTTT
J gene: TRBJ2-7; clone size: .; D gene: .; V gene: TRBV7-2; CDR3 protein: CASTPGAPYEQYF; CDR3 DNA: TGTGCCAGCACGCCCGGCGCTCCCTACGAGCAGTACTTC
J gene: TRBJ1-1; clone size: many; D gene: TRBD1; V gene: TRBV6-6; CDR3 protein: CASSRVGAGTGSEAFF; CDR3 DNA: TGTGCCAGCAGCCGCGTTGGAGCCGGGACAGGGAGTGAAGCTTTCTTT
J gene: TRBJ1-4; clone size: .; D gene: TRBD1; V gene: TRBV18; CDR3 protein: CASSQEGAREKLFF; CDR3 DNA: TGTGCCAGCTCACAGGAGGGGGCGCGTGAAAAACTGTTTTTT
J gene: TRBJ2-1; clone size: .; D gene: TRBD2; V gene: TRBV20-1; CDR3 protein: CSANLAGATNEQFF; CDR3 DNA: TGCAGTGCGAACCTAGCGGGGGCAACCAATGAGCAGTTCTTC
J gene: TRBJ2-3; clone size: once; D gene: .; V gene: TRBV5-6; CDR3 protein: CASSAPGLLTDTQYF; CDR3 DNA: TGTGCCAGCAGCGCCCCGGGACTGCTCACAGATACGCAGTATTTT
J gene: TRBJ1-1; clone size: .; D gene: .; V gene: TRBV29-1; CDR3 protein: CSVDRGIAEAFF; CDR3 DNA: TGCAGCGTTGACCGGGGTATAGCTGAAGCTTTCTTT
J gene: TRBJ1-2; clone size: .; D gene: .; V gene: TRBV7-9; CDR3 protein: CASSLVQDFYGYTF; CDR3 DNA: TGTGCCAGCAGCTTAGTGCAGGACTTCTATGGCTACACCTTC
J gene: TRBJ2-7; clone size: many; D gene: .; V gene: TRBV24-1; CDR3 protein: CATSDPPPEPELGYFLMGEQYF; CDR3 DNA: TGTGCCACCAGTGATCCCCCGCCCGAGCCGGAGTTGGGGTATTTCCTAATGGGCGAGCAGTACTTC
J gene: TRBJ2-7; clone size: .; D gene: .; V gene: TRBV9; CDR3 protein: CASSVEAYNEQYF; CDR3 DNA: TGTGCCAGCAGCGTAGAGGCCTACAATGAGCAGTACTTC
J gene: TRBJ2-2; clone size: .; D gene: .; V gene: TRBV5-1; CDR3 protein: CASSLGHQNTGELFF; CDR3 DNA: TGCGCCAGCAGCTTGGGGCACCAGAACACCGGGGAGCTGTTTTTT
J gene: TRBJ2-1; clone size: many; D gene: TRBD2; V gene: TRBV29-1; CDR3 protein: CSVEDRGVPYNEQFF; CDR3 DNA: TGCAGCGTTGAAGATCGGGGGGTTCCCTACAATGAGCAGTTCTTC
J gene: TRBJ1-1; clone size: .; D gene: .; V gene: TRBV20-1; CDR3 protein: CSASTGLNTEAFF; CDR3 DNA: TGCAGTGCTAGTACGGGCCTGAACACTGAAGCTTTCTTT
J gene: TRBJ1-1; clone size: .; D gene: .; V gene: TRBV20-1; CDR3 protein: CSAIRGGDTEAFF; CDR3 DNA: TGCAGTGCTATACGTGGGGGCGACACTGAAGCTTTCTTT
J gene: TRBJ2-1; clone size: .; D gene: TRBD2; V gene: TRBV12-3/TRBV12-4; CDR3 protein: CVSSRGAGEFDEQFF; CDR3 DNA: TGTGTCAGCAGCAGAGGGGCGGGGGAATTCGATGAGCAGTTCTTC
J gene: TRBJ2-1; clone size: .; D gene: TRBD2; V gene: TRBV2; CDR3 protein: CASRRENSYNEQFF; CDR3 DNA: TGTGCCAGCAGGCGGGAGAACTCCTACAATGAGCAGTTCTTC
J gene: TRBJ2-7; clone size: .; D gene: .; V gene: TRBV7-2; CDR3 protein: CASSHSGRDIEQYF; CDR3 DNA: TGTGCCAGCAGCCATAGTGGCAGGGACATTGAGCAGTACTTC
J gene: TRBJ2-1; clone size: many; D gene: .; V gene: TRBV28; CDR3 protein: CASGWTVVDEQFF; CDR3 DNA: TGTGCCAGCGGTTGGACGGTGGTTGATGAGCAGTTCTTC
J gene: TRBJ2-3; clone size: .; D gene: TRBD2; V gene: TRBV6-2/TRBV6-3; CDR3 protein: CASRAGRAGRDTQYF; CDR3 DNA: TGTGCCAGCAGGGCGGGACGAGCGGGAAGAGATACGCAGTATTTT
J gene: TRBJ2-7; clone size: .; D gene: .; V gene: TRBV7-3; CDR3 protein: CASSYRGTGAEEQYF; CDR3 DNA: TGTGCCAGCAGCTACCGAGGGACGGGGGCGGAGGAGCAGTACTTC
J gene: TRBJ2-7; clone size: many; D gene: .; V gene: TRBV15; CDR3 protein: CATSRDLVGTGSYEQYF; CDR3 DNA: TGTGCCACCAGCAGAGATTTGGTCGGGACTGGGTCCTACGAGCAGTACTTC
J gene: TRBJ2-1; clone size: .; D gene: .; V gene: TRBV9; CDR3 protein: CASSAAISLNNEQFF; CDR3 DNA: TGTGCCAGCAGCGCCGCTATCTCACTCAACAATGAGCAGTTCTTC
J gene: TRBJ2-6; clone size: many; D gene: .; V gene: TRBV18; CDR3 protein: CASSPPSGANVLTF; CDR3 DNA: TGTGCCAGCTCACCTCCCTCGGGGGCCAACGTCCTGACTTTC
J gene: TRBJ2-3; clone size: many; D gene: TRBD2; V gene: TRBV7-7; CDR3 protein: CASASGTSGADTQYF; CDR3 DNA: TGTGCCAGCGCCTCCGGGACTAGCGGGGCAGATACGCAGTATTTT
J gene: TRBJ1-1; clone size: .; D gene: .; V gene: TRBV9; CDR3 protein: CASSVGPRDTEAFF; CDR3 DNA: TGTGCCAGCAGCGTGGGACCGCGCGACACTGAAGCTTTCTTT
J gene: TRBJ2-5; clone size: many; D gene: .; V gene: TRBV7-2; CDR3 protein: CASSFYRGEKTQYF; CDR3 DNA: TGTGCCAGCAGCTTTTATAGGGGGGAAAAGACCCAGTACTTC
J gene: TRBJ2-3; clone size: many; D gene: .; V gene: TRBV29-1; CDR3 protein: CSVDKEGITGTDTQYF; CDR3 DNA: TGCAGCGTTGATAAGGAGGGGATAACCGGCACAGATACGCAGTATTTT
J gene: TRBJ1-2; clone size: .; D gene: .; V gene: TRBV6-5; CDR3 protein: CASRQGGFYGYTF; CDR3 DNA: TGTGCCAGCAGACAAGGAGGATTTTATGGCTACACCTTC
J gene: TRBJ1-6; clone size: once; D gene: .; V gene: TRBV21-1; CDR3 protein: CASSPLSAGGCSPLHF; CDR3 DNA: TGTGCCAGCAGCCCTTTATCGGCAGGGGGCTGTTCACCCCTCCACTTT
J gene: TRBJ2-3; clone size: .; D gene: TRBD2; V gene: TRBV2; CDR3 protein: CASSKRSGLEIGTQYF; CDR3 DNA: TGTGCCAGCAGTAAGCGTTCGGGACTAGAAATCGGTACGCAGTATTTT
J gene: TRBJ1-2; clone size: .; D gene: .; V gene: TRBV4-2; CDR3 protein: CASSQDGEGWGNGYTF; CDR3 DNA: TGTGCCAGCAGCCAAGATGGGGAGGGATGGGGAAATGGCTACACCTTC
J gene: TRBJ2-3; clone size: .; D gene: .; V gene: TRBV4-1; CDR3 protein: CASSQETNRLSTDTQYF; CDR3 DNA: TGCGCCAGCAGCCAAGAAACGAACAGACTTAGCACAGATACGCAGTATTTT
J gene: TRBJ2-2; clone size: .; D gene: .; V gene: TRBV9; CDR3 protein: CASRGPGRELFF; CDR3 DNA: TGTGCCAGCAGAGGCCCCGGCAGGGAGCTGTTTTTT
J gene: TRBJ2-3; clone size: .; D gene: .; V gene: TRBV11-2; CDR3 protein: CASSSGLLTDTQYF; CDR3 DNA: TGTGCCAGCAGTTCTGGACTACTCACAGATACGCAGTATTTT